Listed here are 21 T cell receptor beta chains from one sample, sequenced in a study of T cells in women clearing cervical HPV infection (dated by TCRdb to 2017 to 2018). The library was obtained by the immunoSEQ multiplex PCR assay. TCRdb holds this immuneACCESS table with in-frame rearrangements only. Some clones are missing; in checked studies, unresolved V genes explain under half, and the rest has no known cause. This sample's table carries 19,000 or so clones. The biggest ten clones account for about 3.3% of the sample. Source material: blood buffy coat. The receptor set was obtained from a woman aged 18 to 75 with a cervical HPV16 infection that either progressed to CIN3+ or cleared (not recorded which).

With respect to this clone: The read falls 3 residues short of the CDR3 end, and the missing part is taken from the germline J gene. J is TRBJ1-2 and V is TRBV7-8, with TRBD1 matching 7 bases. Per germline, CDR1 SGHVS and CDR2 FQNEAQ. CDR3 length: 15 amino acids. Trimming took 5 bases from V and 4 from J; bases not matched to a gene: 10. The CDR3 region is CASSRNGQEFYGYTF. The covered CDR3 bases are TGTGCCAGCAGCAGAAATGGACAGGAGTTCTATGGC.

Comment on this clone: The read terminates 3 residues ahead of where the CDR3 ends, so the germline J gene completes it. V gene TRBV20-1 combines with J gene TRBJ2-5; the match to TRBD2 covers 8 bases. Trimming took 6 bases from V and 2 from J; bases not matched to a gene: 2. The CDR3 extends over 12 amino acids. Germline V gives CDR1 DFQATT, CDR2 SNEGSKA (reference sequence). The covered CDR3 bases are TGCAGTGCCCGGGGGGGGCAAGAGACC. This encodes CSARGGQET. The entire CDR3 protein reads CSARGGQETQYF.

About this clone: The CDR3 end is not reached by the read, which stops 3 residues before it; the germline J gene fills it in. The J gene is TRBJ2-3, the V gene TRBV12-3 or TRBV12-4; TRBD2 agrees at 11 bases. The CDR3 has 16 amino acids. V shed 5 bases, J shed 2 bases, and the junction held 6 bases outside the gene matches. CDR3 region: CASSPRLAGNTDTQYF. The CDR3 DNA, read in part, is TGTGCCAGCAGTCCAAGACTAGCGGGGAACACAGATACG.

For this clone: The CDR3 extends 3 residues past the end of the read, so its final part is completed from the germline J gene. The sample has other DNA sequences that encode this CDR3 too. The rearrangement links TRBV20-1 to TRBJ2-3; 9 nucleotides align to TRBD2. The J segment lost 2 bases and the V segment lost 5 bases, leaving 2 bases of the junction unmatched. In germline, CDR1 is DFQATT, CDR2 SNEGSKA (reference sequence). The CDR3 runs 13 residues. The CDR3 reads CSALAGDTDTQYF. CDR3 DNA, as far as it was read: TGCAGTGCTTTAGCGGGGGACACAGATACG.

In the case of this clone: Read sequence stops 3 residues before the CDR3 end, and the germline J gene provides the missing end. The rearrangement joins TRBV5-4 to TRBJ2-1; D may be TRBD2 (5 bases). Trimming removed 0 bases at V and 2 bases at J, with 12 bases between. The CDR3 is made up of 16 amino acids. The germline V gene has CDR1 SGHNT and CDR2 YYREEE (reference sequence). CDR3 in amino acids: CASSLGRGYAYNEQFF. Incomplete CDR3 DNA: TGTGCCAGCAGCTTGGGACGGGGTTACGCCTACAATGAG. The full variable domain, completed using reference TRBV5-4 and TRBJ2-1, is ETGVTQSPTHLIKTRGQQVTLRCSSQSGHNTVSWYQQALGQGPQFIFQYYREEENGRGNFPPRFSGLQFPNYSSELNVNALELDDSALYLCASSLGRGYAYNEQFFGPGTRLTVL.

With respect to this clone: The read ends 3 residues before the CDR3 terminus; that terminus is restored from the germline J gene. The chain couples TRBV7-3 to TRBJ1-2; 9 bases agree with TRBD1. V trimming: 6 bases; J trimming: 0 bases; junction bases outside the gene matches: 5. CDR1 is SGHTA, CDR2 FQGTGA, per germline. The CDR3 covers 15 residues. The part of the CDR3 DNA that was read is TGTGCCAGCAGTCCGGACAGGGGAACTAACTATGGC. It yields the protein CASSPDRGTNYG. The whole CDR3 sequence reads CASSPDRGTNYGYTF.

As concerns this clone: The CDR3 end falls 3 residues outside the read, so it is completed with the germline J gene. V and J are TRBV12-5 and TRBJ2-5; 9 positions agree with TRBD1. The length of the CDR3 is 14 residues. Per germline, CDR1 LGHNT and CDR2 FRNRAP. The V gene end was trimmed by 7 bases and the J gene end by 4 bases; junction bases not matched to a gene: 7. The sequenced CDR3 bases are TGTGCTAGTGCCTCGACAGGGGGGATAGAGACC. Translating it yields CASASTGGIET. The complete CDR3 reads CASASTGGIETQYF.

Points on this clone: Read sequence stops 3 residues before the CDR3 end, and the germline J gene provides the missing end. The chain is built from TRBV5-1 and TRBJ2-5; 9 nucleotides line up with TRBD2. Trimming took 0 bases from V and 4 from J; bases not matched to a gene: 7. Germline lookup yields CDR1 SGHRS and CDR2 YFSETQ. The CDR3 extends over 16 amino acids. The DNA read from the CDR3 is TGCGCCAGCAGCTTGGCCCCAGCGGGGGGAAGAGAGACC. It translates to CASSLAPAGGRET. The complete CDR3 sequence is CASSLAPAGGRETQYF.

Concerning this clone itself: The missing CDR3 end, 3 residues past where the read stops, is filled in from the germline J gene. The V gene is TRBV28, the J gene TRBJ1-2, with a possible D match to TRBD1 (6 bases). V lost 2 bases and J 4 bases, leaving 14 bases between the germline ends. The CDR3 loop spans 15 amino acids. CDR1 is MDHEN, CDR2 SYDVKM, per germline. The CDR3 reads CASSLAGDTIYGYTF. The CDR3 bases that were read are TGTGCCAGCAGTTTAGCTGGGGACACGATCTATGGC.

As for this clone: The read ends 3 residues shy of where the CDR3 ends; the end is completed using the germline J gene. The V gene is TRBV19, the J gene TRBJ1-2; 7 positions match TRBD1. The CDR3 loop spans 13 amino acids. Germline V lookup: CDR1 LNHDA, CDR2 SQIVND (reference sequence). J gave up 2 bases and V 9 bases, and 6 bases lay outside the gene matches. The CDR3 spells CASFRGSNYGYTF. The sequenced part of the CDR3 DNA is TGTGCCAGCTTCAGGGGGTCGAACTATGGC.

Notes on this clone: The sequenced fragment ends 3 residues before the CDR3 boundary, so the rest is inferred from the germline J gene. The chain uses TRBV30 and TRBJ1-5, with D uncertain. This CDR3 is built from 14 residues. V was clipped by 2 bases and J by 2 bases, with 10 bases between them. Per germline, CDR1 GTSNPN and CDR2 SVGIG (reference sequence). Partial CDR3 DNA: TGTGCCTGGAGTAGGGCGTATGGCAATCAGCCC. Protein product: CAWSRAYGNQP. The whole CDR3 reads CAWSRAYGNQPQHF.

By frequency, this clone is medium-sized (0.01 to 0.1%). The read stops 3 residues short of the end of the CDR3; the missing end is completed from the germline J gene. The chain joins TRBV18 to TRBJ2-7; D perhaps matches TRBD1 (5 bases). Germline CDR1 and CDR2: KGHSH and LQKENI. Trimming took 2 bases from V and 5 from J, leaving 13 bases between them. This CDR3 comprises 14 residues. The CDR3 region is CASSPMGRENEQYF. The part of the CDR3 DNA that was read is TGTGCCAGCTCACCAATGGGCAGGGAAAACGAG. The variable domain in full, with the rest retrieved from reference TRBV18 and TRBJ2-7, is NAGVMQNPRHLVRRRGQEARLRCSPMKGHSHVYWYRQLPEEGLKFMVYLQKENIIDESGMPKERFSAEFPKEGPSILRIQQVVRGDSAAYFCASSPMGRENEQYFGPGTRLTVT.

As to this clone: The CDR3 end is not reached by the read, which stops 3 residues before it; the germline J gene fills it in. The V gene is TRBV30, the J gene TRBJ1-6; D remains ambiguous. The germline V gene has CDR1 GTSNPN and CDR2 SVGIG (reference sequence). The CDR3 totals 14 residues. V gave up 4 bases and J gave up 7 bases, with 14 bases separating them. The CDR3 bases that were read are TGTGCCTGGACCGATAACGGACTAAATTCACCC. Its translation: CAWTDNGLNSP. The full CDR3 is CAWTDNGLNSPLHF.

Note on this clone: The CDR3 extends 3 residues past the end of the read, so its final part is completed from the germline J gene. The chain employs TRBV2 and TRBJ2-1, with a possible D match to TRBD1 (5 bases). Trimming removed 5 bases at V and 6 bases at J, with 11 bases between. CDR3 length: 13 amino acids. The germline gives CDR1 SNHLY, CDR2 FYNNEI. CDR3 region: CASSQGIPNEQFF. The sequenced CDR3 bases are TGTGCCAGCAGTCAGGGCATACCCAATGAG. Full variable domain (rest looked up from reference TRBV2 and TRBJ2-1): EPEVTQTPSHQVTQMGQEVILRCVPISNHLYFYWYRQILGQKVEFLVSFYNNEISEKSEIFDDQFSVERPDGSNFTLKIRSTKLEDSAMYFCASSQGIPNEQFFGPGTRLTVL.

In the case of this clone: The read ends 3 residues before the CDR3 terminus; that terminus is restored from the germline J gene. This chain joins TRBV4-1 and TRBJ2-1, with 7 bases fitting TRBD2. The germline gives CDR1 MGHRA, CDR2 YSYEKL. With V trimmed by 1 base and J by 4 bases, 13 bases remained unmatched. The CDR3 covers 18 residues. The CDR3 bases that were read are TGCGCCAGCAGCCAAGCCCCATTAGAGCGGGACTTTTACAATGAG. Residues: CASSQAPLERDFYNE. The entire CDR3 sequence reads CASSQAPLERDFYNEQFF.

On this clone: The read terminates 3 residues before the CDR3 end, so the remaining end is supplied by the germline J gene. V is TRBV5-1 and J is TRBJ2-3; 11 positions agree with TRBD2. Germline values: CDR1 SGHRS, CDR2 YFSETQ. This CDR3 has 16 amino acids. Germline trimming cut 0 bases from V and 4 bases from J; bases unmatched to any gene: 4. The CDR3 here is CASSLGLAGTSDTQYF. Partial CDR3 DNA: TGCGCCAGCAGCTTGGGACTAGCGGGGACCTCAGATACG.

Comment on this clone: Sequencing ends 3 residues short of the CDR3 end; the germline J gene provides the rest. The chain has TRBV7-2 and TRBJ2-1, with 7 bases identical to TRBD1. The germline V gene encodes CDR1 SGHTA and CDR2 FQGNSA. With 0 bases clipped from V and 6 bases from J, the junction kept 8 bases outside the gene matches. The CDR3 length is 16 residues. CDR3 protein: CASSLAGTALSNEQFF. Partial CDR3 DNA: TGTGCCAGCAGCTTAGCTGGGACAGCCCTTTCCAATGAG.

This clone is identified as medium-sized from frequency. The read ends 3 residues early relative to the CDR3; the germline J gene fills the gap. This rearrangement joins TRBV29-1 to TRBJ1-2; tentative D call: TRBD1 (6 bases). Germline V gene data show CDR1 as SQVTM and CDR2 as ANQGSEA. CDR3 length: 13 residues. The V end was cut by 4 bases, the J end by 3 bases, with 12 bases between. This chain's CDR3 is CSVGLPGDYGYTF. CDR3 DNA (partial): TGCAGCGTTGGCCTGCCAGGGGACTATGGC.

Details on this clone: The read comes to an end 3 residues before the CDR3 does, leaving the germline J gene to fill in the end. The V gene is TRBV19, the J gene TRBJ1-4; D perhaps matches TRBD1 (5 bases). Germline V CDR1 and CDR2: LNHDA, SQIVND (reference sequence). Between the trimmed V and J ends, which lost 8 bases and 3 bases, there was a span of 13 bases. This CDR3 is built from 14 residues. The CDR3 bases that were read are TGTGCCAGTGCCGCCCGGGGGGCTAATGAAAAA. This sequence encodes CASAARGANEK. The complete CDR3 reads CASAARGANEKLFF. Looking up the rest from reference TRBV19 and TRBJ1-4 gives the full variable domain: DGGITQSPKYLFRKEGQNVTLSCEQNLNHDAMYWYRQDPGQGLRLIYYSQIVNDFQKGDIAEGYSVSREKKESFPLTVTSAQKNPTAFYLCASAARGANEKLFFGSGTQLSVL.

Details on this clone: The read is 3 residues too short to cover the CDR3 end, so that end is filled in from the germline J gene. V is TRBV7-9 and J is TRBJ1-5; the D is unclear. With 2 bases removed from V and 0 bases from J, the gap between germline ends came to 8 bases. The CDR3 totals 15 residues. Germline-derived CDR1 and CDR2 are SEHNR and FQNEAQ (reference sequence). CDR3 DNA, as far as it was read: TGTGCCAGCAGCTTATCTCAGGATAGCAATCAGCCC. Its protein product is CASSLSQDSNQP. The whole CDR3 sequence reads CASSLSQDSNQPQHF.

Remarks on this clone: From the germline J gene comes the end of the CDR3, since the read stops 3 residues before it. The genes are TRBV10-3 and TRBJ2-5, with 8 bases aligning to TRBD2. CDR3 length: 13 amino acids. Germline V lookup: CDR1 ENHRY, CDR2 SYGVKD. J was trimmed by 1 base and V by 8 bases; bases with no gene match: 3. The chain's CDR3 is CAIWSGGQETQYF. CDR3 bases read: TGTGCCATCTGGAGCGGGGGCCAAGAGACC.